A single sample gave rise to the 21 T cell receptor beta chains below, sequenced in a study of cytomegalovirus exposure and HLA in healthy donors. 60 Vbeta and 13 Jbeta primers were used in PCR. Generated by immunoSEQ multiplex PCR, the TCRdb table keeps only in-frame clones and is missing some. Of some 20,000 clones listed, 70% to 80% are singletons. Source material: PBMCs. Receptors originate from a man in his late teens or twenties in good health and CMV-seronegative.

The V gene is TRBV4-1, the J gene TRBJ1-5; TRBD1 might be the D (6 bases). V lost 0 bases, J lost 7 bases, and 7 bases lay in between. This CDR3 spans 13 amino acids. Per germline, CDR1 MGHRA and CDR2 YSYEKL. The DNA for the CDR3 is TGCGCCAGCAGCCAAGAGGGGGCACAGCCCCAGCATTTT. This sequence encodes CASSQEGAQPQHF.

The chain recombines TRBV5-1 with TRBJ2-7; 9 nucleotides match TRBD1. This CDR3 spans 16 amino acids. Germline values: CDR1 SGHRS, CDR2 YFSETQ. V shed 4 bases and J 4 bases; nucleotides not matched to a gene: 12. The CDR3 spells CASSLEGQGHWYEQYF. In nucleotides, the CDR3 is TGCGCCAGCAGCCTTGAGGGACAGGGACATTGGTACGAGCAGTACTTC.

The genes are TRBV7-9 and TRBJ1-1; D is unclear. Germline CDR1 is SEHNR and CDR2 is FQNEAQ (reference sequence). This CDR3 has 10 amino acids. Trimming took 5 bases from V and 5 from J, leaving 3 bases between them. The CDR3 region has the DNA TGTGCCAGCAGCCATACTGAAGCTTTCTTT. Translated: CASSHTEAFF.

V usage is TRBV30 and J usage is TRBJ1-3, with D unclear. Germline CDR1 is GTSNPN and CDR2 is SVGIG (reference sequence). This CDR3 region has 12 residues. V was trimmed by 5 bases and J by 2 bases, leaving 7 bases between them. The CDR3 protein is CAWFSAGNTIYF. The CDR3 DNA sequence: TGTGCCTGGTTTAGCGCTGGAAACACCATATATTTT.

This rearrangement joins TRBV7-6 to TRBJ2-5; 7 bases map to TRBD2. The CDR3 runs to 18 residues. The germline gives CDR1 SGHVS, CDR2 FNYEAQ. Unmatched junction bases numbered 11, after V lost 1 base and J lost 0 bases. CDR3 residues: CASSLVPGASGYQETQYF. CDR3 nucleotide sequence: TGTGCCAGCAGCTTAGTCCCTGGGGCTAGCGGATACCAAGAGACCCAGTACTTC.

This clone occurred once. CDR3 region: CASSFSVTDTQYF. The CDR3 DNA reads TGTGCCAGCAGTTTTTCGGTCACAGATACGCAGTATTTT. This chain uses TRBV27 with TRBJ2-3; no reliable D call. With 3 bases removed from V and 2 bases from J, the gap between germline ends came to 6 bases. The CDR3 length is 13 residues. In germline, CDR1 is MNHEY, CDR2 SMNVEV (reference sequence).

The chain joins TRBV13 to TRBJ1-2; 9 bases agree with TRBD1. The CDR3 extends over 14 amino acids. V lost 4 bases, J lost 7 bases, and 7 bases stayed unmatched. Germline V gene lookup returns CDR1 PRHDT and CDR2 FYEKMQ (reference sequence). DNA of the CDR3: TGTGCCAGCAGCTCAGGACAGGGGATATTTGGCTACACCTTC. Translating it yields CASSSGQGIFGYTF. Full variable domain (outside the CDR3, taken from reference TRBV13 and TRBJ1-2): AAGVIQSPRHLIKEKRETATLKCYPIPRHDTVYWYQQGPGQDPQFLISFYEKMQSDKGSIPDRFSAQQFSDYHSELNMSSLELGDSALYFCASSSGQGIFGYTFGSGTRLTVV.

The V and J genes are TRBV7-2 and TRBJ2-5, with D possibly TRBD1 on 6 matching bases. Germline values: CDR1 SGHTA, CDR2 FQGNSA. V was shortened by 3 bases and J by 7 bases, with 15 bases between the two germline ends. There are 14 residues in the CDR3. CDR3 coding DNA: TGTGCCAGCAGCTTGGGGGCTGGGTGGACGACCCAGTACTTC. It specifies CASSLGAGWTTQYF.

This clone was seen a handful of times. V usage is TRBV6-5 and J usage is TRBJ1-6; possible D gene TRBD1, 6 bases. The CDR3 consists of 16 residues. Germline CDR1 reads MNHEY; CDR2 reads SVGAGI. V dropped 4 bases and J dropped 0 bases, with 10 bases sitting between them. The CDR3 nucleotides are TGTGCCAGCAGTTTTAACAGGGACTCCTATAATTCACCCCTCCACTTT. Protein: CASSFNRDSYNSPLHF.

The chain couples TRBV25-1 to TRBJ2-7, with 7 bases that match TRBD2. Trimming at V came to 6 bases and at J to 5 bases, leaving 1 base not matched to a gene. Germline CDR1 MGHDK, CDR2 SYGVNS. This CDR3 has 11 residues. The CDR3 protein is CASSGLDEQYF. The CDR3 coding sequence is TGTGCCAGCAGCGGACTAGACGAGCAGTACTTC.

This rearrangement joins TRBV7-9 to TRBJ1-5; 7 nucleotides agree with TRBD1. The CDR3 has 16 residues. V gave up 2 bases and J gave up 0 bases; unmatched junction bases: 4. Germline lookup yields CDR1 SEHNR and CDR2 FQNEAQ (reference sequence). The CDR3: CASSLTGTASNQPQHF. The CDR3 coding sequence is TGTGCCAGCAGCTTAACCGGGACAGCTAGCAATCAGCCCCAGCATTTT.

CDR3 sequence (DNA): TGTGCCAGCAGCCTACAGTCTAACTATGGCTACACCTTC. This codes for CASSLQSNYGYTF. The J gene is TRBJ1-2, the V gene TRBV7-6; unclear D gene. Deletions cut 5 bases from V and 0 bases from J, with 7 bases between. CDR1 is SGHVS, CDR2 FNYEAQ, per germline. The CDR3 is made up of 13 amino acids. Full variable domain (missing parts from reference TRBV7-6 and TRBJ1-2): GAGVSQSPRYKVTKRGQDVALRCDPISGHVSLYWYRQALGQGPEFLTYFNYEAQQDKSGLPNDRFSAERPEGSISTLTIQRTEQRDSAMYRCASSLQSNYGYTFGSGTRLTVV.

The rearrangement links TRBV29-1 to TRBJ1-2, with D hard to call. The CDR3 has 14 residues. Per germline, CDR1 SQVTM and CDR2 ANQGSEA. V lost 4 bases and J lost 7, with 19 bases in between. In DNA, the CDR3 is TGCAGCGTTGTGGCCGGCGGGCAGGAGGGTGGCTACACCTTC. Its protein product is CSVVAGGQEGGYTF. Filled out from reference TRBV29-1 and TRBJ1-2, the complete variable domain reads SAVISQKPSRDICQRGTSLTIQCQVDSQVTMMFWYRQQPGQSLTLIATANQGSEATYESGFVIDKFPISRPNLTFSTLTVSNMSPEDSSIYLCSVVAGGQEGGYTFGSGTRLTVV.

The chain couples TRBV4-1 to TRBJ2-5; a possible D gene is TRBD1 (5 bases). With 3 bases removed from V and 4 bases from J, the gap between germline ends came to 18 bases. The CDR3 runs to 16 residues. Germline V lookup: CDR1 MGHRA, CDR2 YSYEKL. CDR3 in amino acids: CASSQDPGRQGETQYF. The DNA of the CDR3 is TGCGCCAGCAGCCAGGACCCGGGTCGCCAGGGAGAGACCCAGTACTTC.

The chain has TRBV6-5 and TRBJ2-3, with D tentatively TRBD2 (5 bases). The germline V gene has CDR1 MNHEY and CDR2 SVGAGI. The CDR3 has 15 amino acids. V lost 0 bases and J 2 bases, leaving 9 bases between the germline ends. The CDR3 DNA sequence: TGTGCCAGCAGTTACTCCGGACTGGTCACAGATACGCAGTATTTT. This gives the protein CASSYSGLVTDTQYF.

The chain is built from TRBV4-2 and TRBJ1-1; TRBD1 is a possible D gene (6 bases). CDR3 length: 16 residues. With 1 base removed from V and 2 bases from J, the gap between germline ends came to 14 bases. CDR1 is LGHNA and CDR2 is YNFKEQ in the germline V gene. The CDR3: CASSQAGDRHNTEAFF. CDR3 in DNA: TGTGCCAGCAGCCAAGCCGGAGACAGGCACAACACTGAAGCTTTCTTT.

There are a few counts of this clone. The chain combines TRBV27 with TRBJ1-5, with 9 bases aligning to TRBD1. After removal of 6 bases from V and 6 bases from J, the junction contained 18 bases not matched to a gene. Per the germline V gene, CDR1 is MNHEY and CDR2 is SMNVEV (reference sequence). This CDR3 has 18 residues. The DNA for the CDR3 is TGTGCCAGCAGCCTGGTACCGGGACAGGGTCCCTCCAGTCAGCCCCAGCATTTT. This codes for CASSLVPGQGPSSQPQHF.

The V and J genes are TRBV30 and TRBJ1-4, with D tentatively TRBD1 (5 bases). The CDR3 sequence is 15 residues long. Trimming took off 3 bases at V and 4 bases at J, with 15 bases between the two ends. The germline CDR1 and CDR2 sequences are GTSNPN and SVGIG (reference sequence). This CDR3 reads CAWSSSGGINEKLFF. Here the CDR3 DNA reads TGTGCCTGGAGCTCCAGCGGGGGTATTAATGAAAAACTGTTTTTT.

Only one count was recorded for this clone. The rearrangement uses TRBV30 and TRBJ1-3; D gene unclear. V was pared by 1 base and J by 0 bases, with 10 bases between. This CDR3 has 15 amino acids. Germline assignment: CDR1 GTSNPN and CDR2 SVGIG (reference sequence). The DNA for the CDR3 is TGTGCCTGGAGTGGTTCGGGTTACTCTGGAAACACCATATATTTT. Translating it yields CAWSGSGYSGNTIYF.

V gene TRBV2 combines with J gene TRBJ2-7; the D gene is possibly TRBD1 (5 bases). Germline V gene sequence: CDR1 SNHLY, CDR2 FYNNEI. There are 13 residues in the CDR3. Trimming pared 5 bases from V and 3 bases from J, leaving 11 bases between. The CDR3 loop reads CASSPDRNYEQYF. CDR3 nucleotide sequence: TGTGCCAGCAGTCCCGACAGAAACTACGAGCAGTACTTC.

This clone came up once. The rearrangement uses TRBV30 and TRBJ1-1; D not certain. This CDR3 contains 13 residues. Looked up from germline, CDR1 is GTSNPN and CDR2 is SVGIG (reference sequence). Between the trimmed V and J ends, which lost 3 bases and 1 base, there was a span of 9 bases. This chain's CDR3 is CAWSATANTEAFF. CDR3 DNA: TGTGCCTGGAGCGCAACAGCGAACACTGAAGCTTTCTTT.